These 10 T cell receptor beta chains were all obtained from the same sample, sequenced in a study of blood T cell repertoires in COVID-19. Method: immunoSEQ multiplex PCR; TCRdb's copy keeps in-frame clones and lacks some. The sample has some 110,000 clones, 86% seen once. The sample consisted of peripheral blood. The source is a man in his forties with acute or convalescent COVID-19.

This clone was detected only a few times. The chain has TRBV2 and TRBJ2-1; D gene uncertain. This CDR3 has 11 residues. V was shortened by 4 bases and J by 12 bases, with 10 bases between the two germline ends. Germline V gene sequence: CDR1 SNHLY, CDR2 FYNNEI. CDR3 loop: CASSVPRGQFF. In nucleotides, the CDR3 is TGTGCCAGCAGTGTGCCCAGAGGGCAGTTCTTC.

This chain connects TRBV5-6 to TRBJ1-1; 8 nucleotides align to TRBD1. V trimming: 4 bases; J trimming: 5 bases; junction bases outside the gene matches: 4. This CDR3 is built from 13 residues. Germline CDR1 reads SGHDT; CDR2 reads YYEEEE. The DNA of the CDR3 is TGTGCCAGCAGCATCGACAGGGGAACTGAAGCTTTCTTT. It yields the protein CASSIDRGTEAFF. The complete variable domain, with remaining parts taken from reference TRBV5-6 and TRBJ1-1, reads DAGVTQSPTHLIKTRGQQVTLRCSPKSGHDTVSWYQQALGQGPQFIFQYYEEEERQRGNFPDRFSGHQFPNYSSELNVNALLLGDSALYLCASSIDRGTEAFFGQGTRLTVV.

V is TRBV13 and J is TRBJ1-2; 12 bases are a match to TRBD1. CDR3 length: 16 amino acids. Germline loops: CDR1 PRHDT, CDR2 FYEKMQ (reference sequence). J gave up 2 bases and V 5 bases, and 6 bases lay outside the gene matches. The CDR3 bases are TGTGCCAGCAGCCCCGGGACAGGGGGCCGAAACTATGGCTACACCTTC. Encoded protein: CASSPGTGGRNYGYTF.

The sample holds a few counts of this clone. The chain carries TRBV6-2 or TRBV6-3 and TRBJ1-5; D gene uncertain. Germline CDR1 and CDR2: MNHEY and SVGEGT. The CDR3 contains 14 residues. The V end lost 5 bases, the J end lost 7 bases, and 15 bases lay between the germline ends. Here the CDR3 reads CASSRASGGQPQHF. In DNA, the CDR3 is TGTGCCAGCAGTCGTGCATCGGGAGGCCAGCCCCAGCATTTT.

The rearrangement uses TRBV11-2 and TRBJ2-1; 7 bases agree with TRBD2. The CDR3 spans 19 residues. In germline, CDR1 is SGHAT, CDR2 FQNNGV. After removal of 4 bases from V and 2 bases from J, the junction contained 17 bases not matched to a gene. CDR3 region: CASSSPGYLSGITYNEQFF. CDR3 nucleotides: TGTGCCAGCAGCTCGCCGGGCTACCTCAGCGGGATCACCTACAATGAGCAGTTCTTC.

The rearrangement uses TRBV6-5 and TRBJ1-5; weak D call: TRBD1 (5 bases). Germline assignment: CDR1 MNHEY and CDR2 SVGAGI. This CDR3 region has 11 residues. The V and J ends lost 11 bases and 4 bases respectively, with 9 bases between them. The CDR3 protein is CAEGVNQPQHF. CDR3 DNA sequence: TGTGCCGAAGGGGTTAATCAGCCCCAGCATTTT.

The chain links TRBV30 to TRBJ1-2; 7 bases line up with TRBD1. The trim removed 4 bases at V and 8 bases at J, leaving 10 bases unmatched. The CDR3 runs to 13 residues. Germline V lookup: CDR1 GTSNPN, CDR2 SVGIG (reference sequence). In nucleotides, the CDR3 is TGTGCCTGGACCCGGGACAGAGAACGAGGCTACACCTTC. This translates into CAWTRDRERGYTF.

The genes are TRBV7-8 and TRBJ2-2, with 10 bases identical to TRBD1. With V trimmed by 5 bases and J by 4 bases, 13 bases remained unmatched. CDR1 and CDR2 (germline): SGHVS, FQNEAQ. This CDR3 has 18 residues. The CDR3 here is CASSRVLLRTGGTGELFF. CDR3 bases: TGTGCCAGCAGCAGGGTACTACTGAGGACAGGGGGCACCGGGGAGCTGTTTTTT.

This clone appeared a single time. The V call is TRBV7-2, the J call TRBJ1-5; the match to TRBD1 covers 8 bases. Per germline, CDR1 SGHTA and CDR2 FQGNSA. This CDR3 spans 14 amino acids. The V and J ends lost 4 bases and 6 bases, in that order; junction bases with no gene match: 5. CDR3 amino acids: CASSSLTGAQPQHF. In DNA form, the CDR3 reads TGTGCCAGCAGCTCATTGACAGGGGCTCAGCCCCAGCATTTT.

The rearrangement links TRBV2 to TRBJ2-1; perhaps TRBD2 as D (6 bases). V lost 3 bases, J lost 5 bases, and 14 bases lay in between. Germline loops: CDR1 SNHLY, CDR2 FYNNEI. The CDR3 length is 15 residues. The CDR3 here is CASSEGWRTNNEQFF. CDR3 DNA sequence: TGTGCCAGCAGTGAGGGTTGGCGGACTAACAATGAGCAGTTCTTC.